These 32 T cell receptor beta chains were sequenced from one sample in a study of T cell responses to AZD1222 COVID-19 vaccine (dated by TCRdb to the early 2020s). The sample's time point label, in plain terms: about 28 days (+/-7) after the second vaccine dose. Libraries were built with the immunoSEQ multiplex PCR assay. TCRdb mirrors the immuneACCESS table, restricted to in-frame sequences. Some clones are absent from its copies; in checked studies, under half trace to an unresolved V gene, and the reason for the others is unknown. For this sample the table gives about 120,000 clones, of which around 90% were detected only once. About 4% of the sample goes to the ten largest clones. The sequenced sample was peripheral blood, obtained 28 days after the second AZD1222 dose. The receptors stem from an adult who received the AZD1222 COVID-19 vaccine.

V gene TRBV9 combines with J gene TRBJ1-5, with 8 bases fitting TRBD1. The V and J ends lost 3 bases and 0 bases, in that order; junction bases with no gene match: 5. Germline CDR1 reads SGDLS; CDR2 reads YYNGEE. The CDR3 has 16 amino acids. The CDR3 DNA is TGTGCCAGCAGCGGGGACAGGAGCTATAGCAATCAGCCCCAGCATTTT. Translation: CASSGDRSYSNQPQHF.

The chain couples TRBV11-3 to TRBJ2-3; D possibly corresponds to TRBD2 (6 bases). V was trimmed by 6 bases and J by 4 bases, leaving 11 bases between them. CDR1 is SGHNT and CDR2 is YENEEA in the germline V gene. The CDR3 is 13 amino acids. The CDR3, as DNA: TGTGCCAGCAGTCGGGACTCTTCAGATACGCAGTATTTT. It translates to CASSRDSSDTQYF.

The gene calls are TRBV4-3 and TRBJ2-3; 15 positions agree with TRBD2. The CDR3 consists of 18 residues. J was trimmed by 2 bases and V by 3 bases; bases with no gene match: 6. CDR1 LGHNA and CDR2 YSLEER come from the germline V gene. The CDR3 DNA is TGCGCCAGCAGCCAGTCCGGGACTAGCGGGAGGTACACAGATACGCAGTATTTT. This translates into CASSQSGTSGRYTDTQYF.

This clone came up a few times. This rearrangement joins TRBV6-2 or TRBV6-3 to TRBJ2-3; the match to TRBD1 covers 7 bases. There are 16 residues in the CDR3. After removal of 6 bases from V and 4 bases from J, the junction contained 13 bases not matched to a gene. Germline V gene lookup returns CDR1 MNHEY and CDR2 SVGEGT. CDR3 sequence reads: CASSTPTGTGSDTQYF. The CDR3 DNA sequence: TGTGCCAGCAGCACACCGACAGGGACCGGGTCAGATACGCAGTATTTT.

The V and J genes are TRBV12-5 and TRBJ2-2; 7 nucleotides agree with TRBD1. The CDR3 consists of 16 residues. The V and J ends lost 6 bases and 3 bases, in that order; junction bases with no gene match: 10. Germline CDR1 LGHNT, CDR2 FRNRAP. The CDR3 nucleotides are TGTGCTAGTGGATTTTCCCGGGACAGATACACCGGGGAGCTGTTTTTT. It is translated as CASGFSRDRYTGELFF. Combining the CDR3 with reference TRBV12-5 and TRBJ2-2 gives the whole variable domain DARVTQTPRHKVTEMGQEVTMRCQPILGHNTVFWYRQTMMQGLELLAYFRNRAPLDDSGMPKDRFSAEMPDATLATLKIQPSEPRDSAVYFCASGFSRDRYTGELFFGEGSRLTVL.

The chain couples TRBV7-2 to TRBJ2-7, with 10 bases aligning to TRBD2. The germline V gene encodes CDR1 SGHTA and CDR2 FQGNSA. Trimming at V came to 5 bases and at J to 3 bases, leaving 4 bases not matched to a gene. This CDR3 has 14 amino acids. The CDR3 DNA is TGTGCCAGCAGCCCGGGACTAGCGAACTACGAGCAGTACTTC. This translates into CASSPGLANYEQYF.

This chain connects TRBV14 to TRBJ2-1, with 9 bases identical to TRBD2. This CDR3 spans 14 amino acids. Germline V CDR1 and CDR2: SGHDN, FVKESK. With V trimmed by 1 base and J by 14 bases, 9 bases remained unmatched. CDR3 bases: TGTGCCAGCAGCCAAGCTAATCGCGGGGGGGTTAAGTTCTTC. This gives the protein CASSQANRGGVKFF.

The J gene is TRBJ2-1, the V gene TRBV30; D gene uncertain. Germline-derived CDR1 and CDR2 are GTSNPN and SVGIG (reference sequence). V lost 1 base and J lost 7, with 5 bases in between. This CDR3 has 11 amino acids. The CDR3 sequence is CAWSGANEQFF. The DNA of the CDR3 is TGTGCCTGGAGTGGGGCGAATGAGCAGTTCTTC.

J is TRBJ2-1 and V is TRBV12-5; the D call may be TRBD1 or TRBD2 (5 bases each). This CDR3 region has 15 residues. Germline V gene sequence: CDR1 LGHNT, CDR2 FRNRAP. Trimming left V 0 bases short and J 10 bases short, with 16 bases between. The CDR3 DNA is TGTGCTAGTGGTTTGGTCTTGCAGGGACCTCAGGAGCAGTTCTTC. This sequence encodes CASGLVLQGPQEQFF.

This clone has a handful of counts. The CDR3 loop reads CASSQGISGRAELLFF. CDR3 DNA sequence: TGCGCCAGCAGCCAAGGTATTAGCGGGAGGGCGGAACTTTTGTTCTTC. V gene TRBV4-1 combines with J gene TRBJ2-1; the match to TRBD2 covers 11 bases. The CDR3 totals 16 residues. Unmatched junction bases numbered 14, after V lost 1 base and J lost 15 bases. Germline loops: CDR1 MGHRA, CDR2 YSYEKL.

Only one count was recorded for this clone. The gene calls are TRBV11-1 and TRBJ1-2, with a weak D call TRBD1 (5 bases). The germline CDR1 and CDR2 sequences are SGHAT and FQDESV (reference sequence). This CDR3 has 13 residues. The germline V and J ends were trimmed by 3 bases and 8 bases, with 13 bases remaining between them. This CDR3 reads CASSFGRGRGYTF. CDR3 nucleotides: TGTGCCAGCAGCTTCGGGAGGGGAAGGGGCTACACCTTC.

The chain couples TRBV12-2 to TRBJ1-6; TRBD1 reflects the table's D call only, with no check against the DNA. TRBV12-2 is a pseudogene. This CDR3 region has 16 residues. This chain's CDR3 is CATSRRAGQNASPLHF. CDR3 DNA sequence: TGTGCAACAAGTCGTCGGGCAGGACAAAATGCGTCACCCCTCCACTTT.

The chain links TRBV3-1 (or the pseudogene TRBV3-2) to TRBJ1-4, with 8 bases matching TRBD1. This CDR3 comprises 16 residues. V was pared by 3 bases and J by 3 bases, with 6 bases of the junction left unmatched. Per germline, CDR1 LGHDT and CDR2 YNNKEL (reference sequence). The CDR3 DNA is TGTGCCAGCAGCCAGGCAGGGGGCTTGTCTAATGAAAAACTGTTTTTT. As protein: CASSQAGGLSNEKLFF.

A single count supports this clone. This sequence joins TRBV12-5 and TRBJ1-5, with D possibly TRBD1 on 5 matching bases. The V and J ends lost 6 bases and 6 bases respectively, with 18 bases between them. The CDR3 covers 15 residues. Per germline, CDR1 LGHNT and CDR2 FRNRAP. CDR3 sequence (DNA): TGTGCTAGTGGCCCGGGGGAGGGAAGAAGTCAGCCCCAGCATTTT. Amino acids: CASGPGEGRSQPQHF. The entire variable domain, with the rest obtained from reference TRBV12-5 and TRBJ1-5, is as follows: DARVTQTPRHKVTEMGQEVTMRCQPILGHNTVFWYRQTMMQGLELLAYFRNRAPLDDSGMPKDRFSAEMPDATLATLKIQPSEPRDSAVYFCASGPGEGRSQPQHFGDGTRLSIL.

This clone was detected a few times. The germline gene is not matched at one end of the junction; a read error may be the cause. The gene calls are TRBV28 and TRBJ1-4; 8 nucleotides match TRBD1. Germline values: CDR1 MDHEN, CDR2 SYDVKM. The CDR3 is made up of 14 amino acids. Written as DNA, the CDR3 is TGTGCCAGCGCGATCCAGGGGGCTAACGAAAAACTGTTTTTT. As protein: CASAIQGANEKLFF.

The V gene is TRBV4-3, the J gene TRBJ2-6; 7 nucleotides align to TRBD1. V lost 3 bases to trimming and J lost 0 bases; unmatched junction nucleotides: 11. This CDR3 comprises 19 residues. The germline CDR1 and CDR2 sequences are LGHNA and YSLEER. This chain's CDR3 is CASSHQEAGTASGANVLTF. CDR3 coding DNA: TGCGCCAGCAGCCATCAAGAGGCAGGGACAGCCTCTGGGGCCAACGTCCTGACTTTC.

This clone was observed a handful of times. The V call is TRBV6-2 or TRBV6-3, the J call TRBJ2-6; the D is unclear. The germline V gene encodes CDR1 MNHEY and CDR2 SVGEGT. The V end lost 0 bases, the J end lost 0 bases, and 3 bases lay between the germline ends. The CDR3 sequence is 15 residues long. CDR3 sequence reads: CASSYSHSGANVLTF. DNA for the CDR3: TGTGCCAGCAGTTACTCGCACTCTGGGGCCAACGTCCTGACTTTC.

J is TRBJ1-1 and V is TRBV30; 7 bases match TRBD1. The CDR3 is 13 amino acids. The trim removed 5 bases at V and 2 bases at J, leaving 5 bases unmatched. The germline V gene has CDR1 GTSNPN and CDR2 SVGIG (reference sequence). CDR3 sequence: CAWSTGVNTEAFF. As DNA, the CDR3 is TGTGCCTGGTCAACAGGGGTCAACACTGAAGCTTTCTTT.

This clone was found a few times. The chain couples TRBV2 to TRBJ2-1, with TRBD1 matching over 10 bases. With 2 bases clipped from V and 7 bases from J, the junction kept 5 bases outside the gene matches. The V gene's germline CDR1 is SNHLY and CDR2 FYNNEI. The CDR3 totals 15 residues. In DNA form, the CDR3 reads TGTGCCAGCAGTGAACCACCGGGACAGGGGAATGAGCAGTTCTTC. The encoded protein is CASSEPPGQGNEQFF.

The chain carries TRBV28 and TRBJ2-7; possible D gene TRBD2, 6 bases. The V gene's germline CDR1 is MDHEN and CDR2 SYDVKM. Trimming cost V 10 bases and J 1 base, with 17 bases left between them. CDR3 length: 14 residues. The CDR3 DNA reads as TGTGCCACCAGGGAGTCCGGGACTTCCTACGAGCAGTACTTC. Its translation: CATRESGTSYEQYF.

The J gene is TRBJ1-1, the V gene TRBV5-1; D unclear. Germline assignment: CDR1 SGHRS and CDR2 YFSETQ. The CDR3 is 13 residues long. Trimming left V 5 bases short and J 0 bases short, with 8 bases between. CDR3 nucleotide sequence: TGCGCCAGCAGTGACACGATGAACACTGAAGCTTTCTTT. This translates into CASSDTMNTEAFF. The full variable domain, its missing parts supplied by reference TRBV5-1 and TRBJ1-1, is KAGVTQTPRYLIKTRGQQVTLSCSPISGHRSVSWYQQTPGQGLQFLFEYFSETQRNKGNFPGRFSGRQFSNSRSEMNVSTLELGDSALYLCASSDTMNTEAFFGQGTRLTVV.

The rearrangement uses TRBV5-6 and TRBJ2-4, with D maybe TRBD2 (8 bases). The CDR3 has 16 residues. Per the germline V gene, CDR1 is SGHDT and CDR2 is YYEEEE. V was trimmed by 4 bases and J by 11 bases, leaving 25 bases between them. CDR3 nucleotides: TGTGCCAGCAGCCCCCCGGGAGGGGGCCGCGTAAGGGTTCAGTACTTC. It yields the protein CASSPPGGGRVRVQYF. Using reference TRBV5-6 and TRBJ2-4 for the parts outside the CDR3, the full variable domain is DAGVTQSPTHLIKTRGQQVTLRCSPKSGHDTVSWYQQALGQGPQFIFQYYEEEERQRGNFPDRFSGHQFPNYSSELNVNALLLGDSALYLCASSPPGGGRVRVQYFGAGTRLSVL.

The genes are TRBV29-1 and TRBJ1-3; D is perhaps TRBD1 (6 bases). V was pared by 4 bases and J by 1 base, with 11 bases between. This CDR3 comprises 14 residues. Germline V gives CDR1 SQVTM, CDR2 ANQGSEA. As DNA, the CDR3 is TGCAGCGTTGGTAACACAGGGTCTGGAAACACCATATATTTT. It codes for CSVGNTGSGNTIYF. Full variable domain (missing parts from reference TRBV29-1 and TRBJ1-3): SAVISQKPSRDICQRGTSLTIQCQVDSQVTMMFWYRQQPGQSLTLIATANQGSEATYESGFVIDKFPISRPNLTFSTLTVSNMSPEDSSIYLCSVGNTGSGNTIYFGEGSWLTVV.

The V call is TRBV20-1, the J call TRBJ2-7; no definite D call. CDR3 length: 11 amino acids. CDR1 and CDR2 (germline): DFQATT, SNEGSKA (reference sequence). The ends were cut back, 3 bases at V and 12 bases at J, with 15 bases in the middle. This CDR3 reads CSARAVCDRYF. Here the CDR3 DNA reads TGCAGTGCTAGGGCTGTTTGCGATAGGTACTTC.

The V gene is TRBV4-3, the J gene TRBJ1-5, with 7 nucleotides matching TRBD1. Germline V gene sequence: CDR1 LGHNA, CDR2 YSLEER. This CDR3 has 16 amino acids. With V trimmed by 1 base and J by 4 bases, 7 bases remained unmatched. CDR3: CASSQGAGGTNQPQHF. As DNA, the CDR3 is TGCGCCAGCAGCCAAGGGGCAGGGGGTACGAATCAGCCCCAGCATTTT.

The chain uses TRBV9 and TRBJ2-5; possibly TRBD2 for D (6 bases). Germline V gene lookup returns CDR1 SGDLS and CDR2 YYNGEE. The CDR3 spans 16 residues. The V and J ends lost 0 bases and 1 base respectively, with 13 bases between them. CDR3 coding DNA: TGTGCCAGCAGCGTAGCTTCCGGAGGGTCCCAAGAGACCCAGTACTTC. Its protein product is CASSVASGGSQETQYF.

The chain couples TRBV2 to TRBJ1-3, with D unresolved. Trimming pared 7 bases from V and 0 bases from J, leaving 16 bases between. CDR1 is SNHLY and CDR2 is FYNNEI in the germline V gene. CDR3 size: 16 residues. The CDR3 here is CASNLRSGLSGNTIYF. In DNA form, the CDR3 reads TGTGCCAGCAACCTCCGGTCAGGACTCTCTGGAAACACCATATATTTT.

The chain links TRBV11-3 to TRBJ2-6, with a possible D match to TRBD1 (5 bases). The length of the CDR3 is 17 residues. Germline CDR1 SGHNT, CDR2 YENEEA. V was shortened by 1 base and J by 2 bases, with 12 bases between the two germline ends. CDR3 loop: CASSLGGPVAGANVLTF. In DNA, the CDR3 is TGTGCCAGCAGCTTAGGGGGCCCCGTTGCTGGGGCCAACGTCCTGACTTTC.

The V and J genes are TRBV7-9 and TRBJ1-2, with 9 bases identical to TRBD1. The germline gives CDR1 SEHNR, CDR2 FQNEAQ (reference sequence). This CDR3 is built from 14 residues. After removal of 5 bases from V and 8 bases from J, the junction contained 9 bases not matched to a gene. The CDR3 DNA is TGTGCCAGCAGCCCACGAGACAGGGGGATCGGCTACACCTTC. Amino acids: CASSPRDRGIGYTF.

This chain links TRBV4-1 with TRBJ1-2; D unclear. The CDR3 has 16 amino acids. The germline V and J ends were trimmed by 4 bases and 2 bases, with 17 bases remaining between them. Germline values: CDR1 MGHRA, CDR2 YSYEKL. This CDR3 is CASSRYTGDLNYGYTF. The CDR3 coding sequence is TGCGCCAGCAGCCGGTACACGGGAGATCTAAACTATGGCTACACCTTC.

The V and J genes are TRBV14 and TRBJ1-4, with D tentatively TRBD1 (5 bases). Looked up from germline, CDR1 is SGHDN and CDR2 is FVKESK. The CDR3 runs 14 residues. The V end lost 4 bases, the J end lost 2 bases, and 8 bases lay between the germline ends. DNA for the CDR3: TGTGCCAGCAGCCTGGGGGGGACTAATGAAAAACTGTTTTTT. Translating gives CASSLGGTNEKLFF.

The V call is TRBV15, the J call TRBJ2-3; no clear D gene. The CDR3 totals 12 residues. CDR1 LNHNV and CDR2 YYDKDF come from the germline V gene (reference sequence). Trimming left V 1 base short and J 6 bases short, with 5 bases between. The CDR3 DNA reads as TGTGCCACCAGCAGAGCTGTGGATACGCAGTATTTT. This gives the protein CATSRAVDTQYF.